The 12 T cell receptor beta chains below were found in one sample sequenced in a study of blood T cell repertoires in COVID-19 (dated by TCRdb to about 2020). Libraries came from the immunoSEQ multiplex PCR assay. Held by TCRdb, this immuneACCESS table contains in-frame sequences only and omits some clones. Under half of the omission traces to an unresolved V gene where checked; the cause of the rest is unknown. For this sample there are about 73,000 clones; roughly three quarters appear just once. Approximately 2.1% of the sample rests with the top ten. The specimen sequenced was peripheral blood. The receptors shown here come from a man between 65 and 80 years old with COVID-19, enrolled during active disease.

The CDR3 is CSVLVPQEQYF. In nucleotides, the CDR3 is TGCAGTGTACTGGTACCCCAAGAGCAGTACTTC. V is TRBV20-1 and J is TRBJ2-7; D is uncertain. Looked up from germline, CDR1 is DFQATT and CDR2 is SNEGSKA (reference sequence). CDR3 size: 11 residues. V lost 7 bases and J 7 bases, leaving 14 bases between the germline ends.

This chain joins TRBV9 and TRBJ2-1, with D possibly matching TRBD2 (6 bases). The CDR3 contains 15 residues. The V gene lost 0 bases and the J gene lost 0 bases, with 7 bases spanning the gap. Looked up from germline, CDR1 is SGDLS and CDR2 is YYNGEE. Here the CDR3 DNA reads TGTGCCAGCAGCGTAGGCGGGGACTCCTACAATGAGCAGTTCTTC. This translates into CASSVGGDSYNEQFF.

The chain joins TRBV9 to TRBJ1-1; possible D gene TRBD1, 5 bases. The CDR3 covers 14 residues. With 0 bases removed from V and 5 bases from J, the gap between germline ends came to 11 bases. CDR1 and CDR2 (germline): SGDLS, YYNGEE. The CDR3 DNA sequence: TGTGCCAGCAGCGTAGGGGGAGGGGAAACTGAAGCTTTCTTT. This codes for CASSVGGGETEAFF.

This clone has just a few counts. The gene calls are TRBV9 and TRBJ1-3; TRBD1 is a possible D gene (5 bases). The germline V gene has CDR1 SGDLS and CDR2 YYNGEE. The CDR3 runs to 18 residues. V was cut by 0 bases and J by 4 bases, with 20 bases left in between. CDR3 region: CASSVALVGQGGGNTIYF. Here the CDR3 DNA reads TGTGCCAGCAGCGTAGCTTTAGTTGGGCAGGGAGGCGGAAACACCATATATTTT.

The CDR3 coding sequence is TGCGCCAGCAGCTTAACAGGGGGAGGCTACACCTTC. As protein: CASSLTGGGYTF. This chain uses TRBV5-1 with TRBJ1-2; 8 bases match TRBD1. The CDR3 loop spans 12 amino acids. The V gene's germline CDR1 is SGHRS and CDR2 YFSETQ. The ends lost 2 bases at V and 8 bases at J; junction bases unmatched: 2. The full variable domain, with the rest looked up from reference TRBV5-1 and TRBJ1-2, is KAGVTQTPRYLIKTRGQQVTLSCSPISGHRSVSWYQQTPGQGLQFLFEYFSETQRNKGNFPGRFSGRQFSNSRSEMNVSTLELGDSALYLCASSLTGGGYTFGSGTRLTVV.

The rearrangement uses TRBV7-8 and TRBJ2-2; TRBD1 matches at 8 bases. After removal of 5 bases from V and 6 bases from J, the junction contained 5 bases not matched to a gene. The CDR3 extends over 14 amino acids. The germline V gene encodes CDR1 SGHVS and CDR2 FQNEAQ. The CDR3 nucleotides are TGTGCCAGCAGCCACCGGGGACAGGCCGGGGAGCTGTTTTTT. Residues: CASSHRGQAGELFF.

The V call is TRBV7-2, the J call TRBJ2-1; TRBD1 is a possible D gene (5 bases). With 8 bases removed from V and 4 bases from J, the gap between germline ends came to 18 bases. The CDR3 is made up of 15 amino acids. Per germline, CDR1 SGHTA and CDR2 FQGNSA. CDR3 sequence: CASRLGAAKYNEQFF. The CDR3 DNA sequence: TGTGCCAGCCGCCTTGGGGCTGCCAAATACAATGAGCAGTTCTTC.

The rearrangement links TRBV30 to TRBJ1-5, with TRBD1 as a possible D gene (5 bases). The germline CDR1 and CDR2 sequences are GTSNPN and SVGIG (reference sequence). Trimming stripped 0 bases from V and 0 bases from J, with 15 bases between. The length of the CDR3 is 17 residues. CDR3 loop: CAWSVQATLGSNQPQHF. The CDR3, as DNA: TGTGCCTGGAGTGTACAGGCCACCCTCGGTAGCAATCAGCCCCAGCATTTT.

V and J are TRBV2 and TRBJ1-5; D unresolved. The V gene lost 7 bases and the J gene lost 1 base, with 17 bases spanning the gap. Per germline, CDR1 SNHLY and CDR2 FYNNEI. The CDR3 runs to 16 residues. For the CDR3, the DNA is TGTGCCAGCAACCCGACCGACCCGGGGAGCAATCAGCCCCAGCATTTT. Its protein product is CASNPTDPGSNQPQHF. Variable domain in full (rest from reference TRBV2 and TRBJ1-5): EPEVTQTPSHQVTQMGQEVILRCVPISNHLYFYWYRQILGQKVEFLVSFYNNEISEKSEIFDDQFSVERPDGSNFTLKIRSTKLEDSAMYFCASNPTDPGSNQPQHFGDGTRLSIL.

This chain uses TRBV18 with TRBJ1-4; D perhaps matches TRBD1 (5 bases). This CDR3 has 14 amino acids. V was trimmed by 2 bases and J by 3 bases, leaving 7 bases between them. Germline V gives CDR1 KGHSH, CDR2 LQKENI. The CDR3 DNA is TGTGCCAGCTCACCAGGAGGGGCTAATGAAAAACTGTTTTTT. Translating gives CASSPGGANEKLFF.

The chain employs TRBV5-6 and TRBJ1-6; TRBD1 is a possible D gene (6 bases). Germline CDR1 SGHDT, CDR2 YYEEEE. V lost 6 bases and J lost 3, with 16 bases in between. CDR3 length: 16 amino acids. The CDR3 sequence is CASTKQGQLYNSPLHF. CDR3 bases: TGTGCCAGCACGAAGCAAGGACAGCTCTATAATTCACCCCTCCACTTT. Based on the CDR3 plus reference TRBV5-6 and TRBJ1-6, the full variable domain is DAGVTQSPTHLIKTRGQQVTLRCSPKSGHDTVSWYQQALGQGPQFIFQYYEEEERQRGNFPDRFSGHQFPNYSSELNVNALLLGDSALYLCASTKQGQLYNSPLHFGNGTRLTVT.

The V and J genes are TRBV4-3 and TRBJ2-7; perhaps TRBD1 as D (5 bases). The CDR3 is made up of 15 amino acids. Germline V gives CDR1 LGHNA, CDR2 YSLEER. V lost 0 bases, J lost 7 bases, and 16 bases lay in between. CDR3 sequence reads: CASSQESGYGLEQYF. In DNA, the CDR3 is TGCGCCAGCAGCCAAGAGTCAGGGTATGGGTTGGAGCAGTACTTC.